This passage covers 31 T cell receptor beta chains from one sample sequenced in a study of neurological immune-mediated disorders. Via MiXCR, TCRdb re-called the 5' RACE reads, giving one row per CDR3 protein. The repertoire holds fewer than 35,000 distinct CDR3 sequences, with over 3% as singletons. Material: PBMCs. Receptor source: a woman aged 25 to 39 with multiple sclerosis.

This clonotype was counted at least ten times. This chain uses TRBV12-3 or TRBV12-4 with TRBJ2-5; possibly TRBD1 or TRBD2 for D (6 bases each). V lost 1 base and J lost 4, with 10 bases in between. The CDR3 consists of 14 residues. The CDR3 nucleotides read TGTGCCAGCAGTTTAGTAGGGGGGCGAGAGACCCAGTACTTC. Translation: CASSLVGGRETQYF.

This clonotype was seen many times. The CDR3: CASSFGGVLETQYF. For the CDR3, the DNA is TGTGCCAGCAGTTTCGGGGGAGTACTGGAGACCCAGTACTTC. The V call is TRBV12-3 or TRBV12-4, the J call TRBJ2-5; perhaps TRBD2 as D (6 bases). Between the trimmed V and J ends, which lost 3 bases and 5 bases, there was a span of 13 bases. There are 14 residues in the CDR3.

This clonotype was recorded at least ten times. CDR3 bases: TGTGCCAGCTCACCAAGGACAAGCTATGAAAAACTGTTTTTT. Protein product: CASSPRTSYEKLFF. The chain carries TRBV18 and TRBJ1-4, with D maybe TRBD1 (5 bases). V was cut by 2 bases and J by 6 bases, with 10 bases left in between. This CDR3 spans 14 amino acids. Germline CDR1 and CDR2: KGHSH and LQKENI.

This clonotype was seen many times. CDR3: CSARSPGSSYEQYF. The CDR3, as DNA: TGCAGTGCTAGATCCCCGGGATCCTCCTACGAGCAGTACTTC. This chain joins TRBV20-1 and TRBJ2-7, with D perhaps matching TRBD2 (5 bases). CDR1 and CDR2 (germline): DFQATT, SNEGSKA (reference sequence). The V and J ends lost 2 bases and 0 bases respectively, with 11 bases between them. The CDR3 has 14 amino acids.

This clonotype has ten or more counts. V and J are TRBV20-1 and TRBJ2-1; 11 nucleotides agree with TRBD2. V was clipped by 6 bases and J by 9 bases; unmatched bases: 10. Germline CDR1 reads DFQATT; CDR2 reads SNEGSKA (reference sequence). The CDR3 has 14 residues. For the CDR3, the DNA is TGCAGTGCCGGCACTAGCGGGAGTCAGGGTGAGCAGTTCTTC. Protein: CSAGTSGSQGEQFF.

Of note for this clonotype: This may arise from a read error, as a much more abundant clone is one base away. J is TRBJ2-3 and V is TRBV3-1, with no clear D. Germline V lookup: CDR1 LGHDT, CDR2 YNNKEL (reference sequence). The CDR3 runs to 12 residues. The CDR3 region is CASSKETDTQYF. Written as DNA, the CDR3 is TGTGCCAGCAGCAAAGAGACAGATACGCAGTATTTT.

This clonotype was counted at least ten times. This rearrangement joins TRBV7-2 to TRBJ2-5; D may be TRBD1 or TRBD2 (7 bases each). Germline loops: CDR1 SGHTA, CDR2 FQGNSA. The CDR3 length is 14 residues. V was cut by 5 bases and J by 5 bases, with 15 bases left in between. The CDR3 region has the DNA TGTGCCAGCAGCATGGACAGGCGGGGGGAGACCCAGTACTTC. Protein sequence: CASSMDRRGETQYF.

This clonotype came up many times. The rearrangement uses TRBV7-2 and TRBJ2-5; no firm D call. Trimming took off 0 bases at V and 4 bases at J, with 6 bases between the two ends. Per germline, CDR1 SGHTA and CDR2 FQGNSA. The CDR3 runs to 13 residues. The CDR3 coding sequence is TGTGCCAGCAGCTTAGCGGTGGCAGAGACCCAGTACTTC. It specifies CASSLAVAETQYF. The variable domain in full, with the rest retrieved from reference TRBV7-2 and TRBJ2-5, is GAGVSQSPSNKVTEKGKDVELRCDPISGHTALYWYRQSLGQGLEFLIYFQGNSAPDKSGLPSDRFSAERTGGSVSTLTIQRTQQEDSAVYLCASSLAVAETQYFGPGTRLLVL.

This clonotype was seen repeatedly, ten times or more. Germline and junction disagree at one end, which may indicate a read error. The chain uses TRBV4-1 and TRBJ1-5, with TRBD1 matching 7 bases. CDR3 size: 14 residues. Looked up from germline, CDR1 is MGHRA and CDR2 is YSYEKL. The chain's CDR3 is CASSQVGTVQPQNF. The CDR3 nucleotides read TGCGCCAGCAGCCAAGTCGGGACAGTTCAGCCCCAGAATTTT.

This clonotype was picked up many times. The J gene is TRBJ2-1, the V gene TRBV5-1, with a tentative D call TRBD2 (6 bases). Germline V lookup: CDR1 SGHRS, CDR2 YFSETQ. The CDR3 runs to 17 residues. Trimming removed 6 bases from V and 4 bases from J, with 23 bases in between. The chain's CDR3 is CASTPLIRLGEYNEQFF. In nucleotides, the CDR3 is TGCGCCAGCACCCCTTTGATACGACTAGGGGAGTACAATGAGCAGTTCTTC. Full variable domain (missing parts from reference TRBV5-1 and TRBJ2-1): KAGVTQTPRYLIKTRGQQVTLSCSPISGHRSVSWYQQTPGQGLQFLFEYFSETQRNKGNFPGRFSGRQFSNSRSEMNVSTLELGDSALYLCASTPLIRLGEYNEQFFGPGTRLTVL.

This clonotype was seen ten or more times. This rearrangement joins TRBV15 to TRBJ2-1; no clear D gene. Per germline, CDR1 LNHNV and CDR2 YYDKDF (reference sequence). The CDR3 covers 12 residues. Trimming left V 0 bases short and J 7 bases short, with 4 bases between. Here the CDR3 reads CATSRDTNEQFF. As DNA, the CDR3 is TGTGCCACCAGCAGAGACACAAATGAGCAGTTCTTC.

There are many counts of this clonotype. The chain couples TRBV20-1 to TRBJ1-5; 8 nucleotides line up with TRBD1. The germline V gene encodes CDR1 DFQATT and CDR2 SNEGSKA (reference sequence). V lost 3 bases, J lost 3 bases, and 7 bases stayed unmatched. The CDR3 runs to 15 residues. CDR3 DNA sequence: TGCAGTGCTAGGGGACGACAGGGGTTCAATCAGCCCCAGCATTTT. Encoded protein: CSARGRQGFNQPQHF.

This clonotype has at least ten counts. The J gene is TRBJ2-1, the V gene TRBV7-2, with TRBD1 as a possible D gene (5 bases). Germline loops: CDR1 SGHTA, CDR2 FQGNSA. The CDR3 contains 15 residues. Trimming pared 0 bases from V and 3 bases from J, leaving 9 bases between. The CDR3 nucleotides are TGTGCCAGCAGCTTAGCGTGGACAAACTACAATGAGCAGTTCTTC. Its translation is CASSLAWTNYNEQFF.

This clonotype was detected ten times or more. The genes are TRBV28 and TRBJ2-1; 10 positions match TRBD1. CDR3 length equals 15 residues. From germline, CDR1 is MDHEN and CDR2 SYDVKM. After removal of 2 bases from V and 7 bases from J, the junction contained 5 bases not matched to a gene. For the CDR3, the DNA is TGTGCCAGCAGTTTAGGGACAGGGGAGCCAAATGAGCAGTTCTTC. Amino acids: CASSLGTGEPNEQFF.

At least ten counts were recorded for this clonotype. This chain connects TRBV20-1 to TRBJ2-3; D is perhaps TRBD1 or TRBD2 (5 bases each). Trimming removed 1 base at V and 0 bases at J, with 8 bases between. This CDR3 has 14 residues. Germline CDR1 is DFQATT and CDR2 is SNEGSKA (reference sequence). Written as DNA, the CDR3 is TGCAGTGCTAGAGGGGGCGGGAGCACAGATACGCAGTATTTT. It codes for CSARGGGSTDTQYF.

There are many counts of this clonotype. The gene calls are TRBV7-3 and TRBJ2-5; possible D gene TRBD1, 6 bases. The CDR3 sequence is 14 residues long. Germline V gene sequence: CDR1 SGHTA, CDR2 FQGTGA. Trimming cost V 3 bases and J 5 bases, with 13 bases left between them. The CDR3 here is CASSFTGTGETQYF. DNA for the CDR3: TGTGCCAGCAGCTTTACGGGTACAGGGGAGACCCAGTACTTC.

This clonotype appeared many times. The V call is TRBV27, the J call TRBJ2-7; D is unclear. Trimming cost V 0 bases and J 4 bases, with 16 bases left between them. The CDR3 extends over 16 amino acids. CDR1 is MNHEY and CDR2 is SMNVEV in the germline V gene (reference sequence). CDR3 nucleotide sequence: TGTGCCAGCAGTTTATCGGTTGACTTAGCCTTGTACGAGCAGTACTTC. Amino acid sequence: CASSLSVDLALYEQYF.

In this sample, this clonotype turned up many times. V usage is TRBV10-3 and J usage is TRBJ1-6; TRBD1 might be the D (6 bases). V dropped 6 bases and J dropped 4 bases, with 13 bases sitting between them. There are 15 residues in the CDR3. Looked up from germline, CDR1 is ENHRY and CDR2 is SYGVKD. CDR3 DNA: TGTGCCATCAGGGCCGACAGGAGTTATAATTCACCCCTCCACTTT. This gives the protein CAIRADRSYNSPLHF.

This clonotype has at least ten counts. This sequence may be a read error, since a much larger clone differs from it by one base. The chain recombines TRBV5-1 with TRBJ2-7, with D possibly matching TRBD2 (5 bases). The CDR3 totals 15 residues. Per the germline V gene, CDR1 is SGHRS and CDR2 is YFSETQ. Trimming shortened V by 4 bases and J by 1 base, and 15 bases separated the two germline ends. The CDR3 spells CASSTQPGKSYEQYF. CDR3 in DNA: TGCGCCAGCAGCACCCAACCGGGAAAATCCTACGAGCAGTACTTC.

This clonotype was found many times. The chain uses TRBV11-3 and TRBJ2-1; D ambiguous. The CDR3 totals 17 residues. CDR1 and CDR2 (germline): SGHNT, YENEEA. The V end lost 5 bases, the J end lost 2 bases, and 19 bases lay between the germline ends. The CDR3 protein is CASSLPKESLAYNEQFF. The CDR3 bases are TGTGCCAGCAGCCTACCAAAGGAGAGTTTGGCCTACAATGAGCAGTTCTTC.

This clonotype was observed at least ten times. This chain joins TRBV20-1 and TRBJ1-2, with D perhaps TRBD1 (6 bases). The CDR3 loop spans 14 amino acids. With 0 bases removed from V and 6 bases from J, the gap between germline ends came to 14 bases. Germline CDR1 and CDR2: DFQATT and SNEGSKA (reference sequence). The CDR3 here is CSAREQGIGHGYTF. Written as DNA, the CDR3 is TGCAGTGCTAGAGAGCAGGGGATTGGTCATGGCTACACCTTC.

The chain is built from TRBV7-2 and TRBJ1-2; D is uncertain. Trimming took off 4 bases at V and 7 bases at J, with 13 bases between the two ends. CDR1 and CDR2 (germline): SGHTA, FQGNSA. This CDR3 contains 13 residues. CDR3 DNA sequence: TGTGCCAGCAGCTCAGACGGTATAAGTGGCTACACCTTC. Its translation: CASSSDGISGYTF.

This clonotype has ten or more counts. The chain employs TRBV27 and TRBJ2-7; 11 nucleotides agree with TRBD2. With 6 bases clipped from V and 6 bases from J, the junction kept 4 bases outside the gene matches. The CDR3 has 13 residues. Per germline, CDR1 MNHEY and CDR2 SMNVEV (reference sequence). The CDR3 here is CASRLLAGVEQYF. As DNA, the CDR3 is TGTGCCAGCAGATTACTAGCGGGAGTCGAGCAGTACTTC.

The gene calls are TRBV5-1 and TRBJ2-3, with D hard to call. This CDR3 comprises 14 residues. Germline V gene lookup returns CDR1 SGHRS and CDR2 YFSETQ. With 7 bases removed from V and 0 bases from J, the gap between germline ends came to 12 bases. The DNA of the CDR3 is TGCGCCAGCGGCTCAACATCGAGCACAGATACGCAGTATTTT. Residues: CASGSTSSTDTQYF.

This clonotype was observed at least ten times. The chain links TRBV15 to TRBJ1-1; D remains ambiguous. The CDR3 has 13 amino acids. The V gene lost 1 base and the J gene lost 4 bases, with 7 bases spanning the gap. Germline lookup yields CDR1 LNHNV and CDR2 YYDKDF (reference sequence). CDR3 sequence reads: CATSRGRSTEAFF. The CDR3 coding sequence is TGTGCCACCAGCAGAGGGAGGAGCACTGAAGCTTTCTTT.

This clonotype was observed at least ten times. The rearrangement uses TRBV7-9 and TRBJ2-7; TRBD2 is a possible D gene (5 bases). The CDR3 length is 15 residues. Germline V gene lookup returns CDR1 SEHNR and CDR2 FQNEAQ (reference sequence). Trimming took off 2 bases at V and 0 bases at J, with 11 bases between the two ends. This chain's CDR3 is CASSLKPGVSYEQYF. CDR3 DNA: TGTGCCAGCAGCTTAAAACCCGGGGTCTCCTACGAGCAGTACTTC.

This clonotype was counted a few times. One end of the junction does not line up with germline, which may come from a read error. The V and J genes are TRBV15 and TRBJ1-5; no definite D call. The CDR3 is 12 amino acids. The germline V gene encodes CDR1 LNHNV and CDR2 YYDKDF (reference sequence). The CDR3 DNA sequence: TGTGCCACCAGCAGAAACAATCAGCCCCAGAATTTT. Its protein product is CATSRNNQPQNF.

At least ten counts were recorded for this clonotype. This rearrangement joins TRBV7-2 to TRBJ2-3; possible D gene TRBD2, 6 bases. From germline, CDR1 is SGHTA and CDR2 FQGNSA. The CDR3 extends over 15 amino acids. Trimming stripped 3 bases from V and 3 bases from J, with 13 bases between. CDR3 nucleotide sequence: TGTGCCAGCAGCTTCCTCGGGGCGGGGACAGATACGCAGTATTTT. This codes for CASSFLGAGTDTQYF. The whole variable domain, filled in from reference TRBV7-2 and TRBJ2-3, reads GAGVSQSPSNKVTEKGKDVELRCDPISGHTALYWYRQSLGQGLEFLIYFQGNSAPDKSGLPSDRFSAERTGGSVSTLTIQRTQQEDSAVYLCASSFLGAGTDTQYFGPGTRLTVL.

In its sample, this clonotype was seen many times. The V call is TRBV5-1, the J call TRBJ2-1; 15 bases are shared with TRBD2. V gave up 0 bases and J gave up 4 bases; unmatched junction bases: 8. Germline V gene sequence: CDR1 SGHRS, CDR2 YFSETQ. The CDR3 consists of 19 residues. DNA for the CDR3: TGCGCCAGCAGCTTGGCCGGACTAGCGGGAGGGACTATTTACAATGAGCAGTTCTTC. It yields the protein CASSLAGLAGGTIYNEQFF.

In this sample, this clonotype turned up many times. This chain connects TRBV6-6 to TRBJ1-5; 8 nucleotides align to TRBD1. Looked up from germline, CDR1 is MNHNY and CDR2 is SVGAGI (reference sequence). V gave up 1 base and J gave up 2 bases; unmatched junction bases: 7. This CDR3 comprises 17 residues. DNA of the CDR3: TGTGCCAGCAGTTACTATATGGCAGGGGGCGGCAATCAGCCCCAGCATTTT. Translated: CASSYYMAGGGNQPQHF.

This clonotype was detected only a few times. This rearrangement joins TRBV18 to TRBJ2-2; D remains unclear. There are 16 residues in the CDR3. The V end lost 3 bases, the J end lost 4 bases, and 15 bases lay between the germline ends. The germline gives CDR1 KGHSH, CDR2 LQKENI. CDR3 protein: CASSPRLLKGTGELFF. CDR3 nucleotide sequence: TGTGCCAGCTCACCTCGGCTTTTAAAGGGCACCGGGGAGCTGTTTTTT.